What follows are 32 T cell receptor beta chains derived from one specimen sequenced in a study of technical replicates of blood from a handful of donors. The repertoire was sequenced with immunoSEQ multiplex PCR; TCRdb's copy has only in-frame clones and lacks some. The sample contains some 60,000 clones, around 87% of which appear only once. Sample: PBMCs. The receptor source for this set is a human donor in good health. Some clones in this sample may be carry-over from other donors' samples.

CDR3 DNA: TGTGCCTGGGGGACAGGATCAAACACTGAAGCTTTCTTT. This gives the protein CAWGTGSNTEAFF. The rearrangement links TRBV30 to TRBJ1-1; 8 bases are shared with TRBD1. J lost 2 bases, V lost 5 bases, and 4 bases had no gene match. The CDR3 is 13 residues long. CDR1 is GTSNPN, CDR2 SVGIG, per germline (reference sequence).

This chain uses TRBV7-9 with TRBJ1-1; no clear D gene. Trimming took 4 bases from V and 0 from J, leaving 12 bases between them. The V gene's germline CDR1 is SEHNR and CDR2 FQNEAQ (reference sequence). The CDR3 consists of 15 residues. CDR3 nucleotide sequence: TGTGCCAGCAGCTCCCGAAACTCTTTGAACACTGAAGCTTTCTTT. Amino acid sequence: CASSSRNSLNTEAFF.

The chain uses TRBV18 and TRBJ2-1, with 14 bases that match TRBD2. The V and J ends lost 0 bases and 7 bases, in that order; junction bases with no gene match: 2. Germline CDR1 KGHSH, CDR2 LQKENI. The length of the CDR3 is 16 residues. The CDR3 protein is CASSPPGTSGGNEQFF. CDR3 in DNA: TGTGCCAGCTCACCACCCGGGACTAGCGGGGGAAATGAGCAGTTCTTC.

This clone was counted between two and nine times. V is TRBV7-6 and J is TRBJ1-1; D perhaps matches TRBD1 (5 bases). This CDR3 is 15 amino acids long. Trimming removed 1 base from V and 5 bases from J, with 14 bases in between. Germline V gene sequence: CDR1 SGHVS, CDR2 FNYEAQ. The CDR3 loop reads CASSLGPGMQTEAFF. CDR3 coding DNA: TGTGCCAGCAGCTTAGGTCCAGGGATGCAGACTGAAGCTTTCTTT.

The chain recombines TRBV6-4 with TRBJ2-7; 7 bases are shared with TRBD1. The length of the CDR3 is 13 residues. Germline V gene lookup returns CDR1 MRHNA and CDR2 SNTAGT. Losses at the gene ends were 9 bases for V and 2 bases for J; bases not matched to a gene: 7. The CDR3 nucleotides read TGTGCCAGGCCTTGGGGACAGACCTACGAGCAGTACTTC. Translated, it gives CARPWGQTYEQYF.

The V call is TRBV6-1, the J call TRBJ1-2; TRBD1 is a possible D gene (6 bases). V gave up 3 bases and J gave up 3 bases, with 8 bases separating them. The germline gives CDR1 MNHNS, CDR2 SASEGT. The CDR3 has 13 amino acids. The CDR3 DNA reads TGTGCCAGCAGTGACACAGGGCACTATGGCTACACCTTC. Its protein product is CASSDTGHYGYTF.

The chain combines TRBV9 with TRBJ2-2, with 11 bases that match TRBD2. CDR1 and CDR2 (germline): SGDLS, YYNGEE. With V trimmed by 3 bases and J by 6 bases, 7 bases remained unmatched. The CDR3 is made up of 16 amino acids. Written as DNA, the CDR3 is TGTGCCAGCAGCGGATTAGCGGGAGGGTCGGCCGGGGAGCTGTTTTTT. Amino acids: CASSGLAGGSAGELFF.

V usage is TRBV4-1 and J usage is TRBJ1-6; 9 bases agree with TRBD1. V gave up 5 bases and J gave up 4 bases; unmatched junction bases: 6. The CDR3 covers 16 residues. Germline CDR1 MGHRA, CDR2 YSYEKL. This CDR3 is CASSFTGGPYNSPLHF. CDR3 in DNA: TGCGCCAGCAGCTTTACAGGGGGCCCGTATAATTCACCCCTCCACTTT.

The chain links TRBV2 to TRBJ2-1; 10 nucleotides agree with TRBD1. This CDR3 spans 14 amino acids. Germline V gene data show CDR1 as SNHLY and CDR2 as FYNNEI. V was pared by 4 bases and J by 5 bases, with 2 bases of the junction left unmatched. CDR3 amino acids: CASSGQGAHNEQFF. CDR3 nucleotides: TGTGCCAGCAGTGGACAGGGGGCCCACAATGAGCAGTTCTTC.

J is TRBJ1-3 and V is TRBV18, with 10 positions matching TRBD1. Germline CDR1 and CDR2: KGHSH and LQKENI. This CDR3 is built from 16 residues. With V trimmed by 4 bases and J by 1 base, 4 bases remained unmatched. The DNA of the CDR3 is TGTGCCAGCTCACTTCGACAGGGGGCATCTGGAAACACCATATATTTT. Translating gives CASSLRQGASGNTIYF.

The J gene is TRBJ2-2, the V gene TRBV4-1; TRBD1 matches at 10 bases. CDR1 is MGHRA, CDR2 YSYEKL, per germline. V was clipped by 1 base and J by 5 bases; unmatched bases: 4. CDR3 length: 16 amino acids. In DNA, the CDR3 is TGCGCCAGCAGCCAAGGGGGGGGACAGGGGACCGGGGAGCTGTTTTTT. It encodes CASSQGGGQGTGELFF.

The chain uses TRBV6-5 and TRBJ1-1; D gene ambiguous. V lost 2 bases, J lost 3 bases, and 10 bases lay in between. CDR1 and CDR2 from the germline V gene are MNHEY and SVGAGI. The CDR3 runs to 14 residues. CDR3 sequence: CASSYQEGDTEAFF. For the CDR3, the DNA is TGTGCCAGCAGTTACCAAGAGGGTGACACTGAAGCTTTCTTT.

The rearrangement links TRBV5-1 to TRBJ1-4; the match to TRBD1 covers 7 bases. Trimming took 0 bases from V and 8 from J; bases not matched to a gene: 4. Germline CDR1 is SGHRS and CDR2 is YFSETQ. This CDR3 has 14 residues. CDR3 nucleotides: TGCGCCAGCAGCTTGGGACAGGGTTTGGAAAAACTGTTTTTT. Encoded protein: CASSLGQGLEKLFF.

The J gene is TRBJ2-1, the V gene TRBV2; the match to TRBD2 covers 14 bases. The germline V gene encodes CDR1 SNHLY and CDR2 FYNNEI. V was clipped by 6 bases and J by 6 bases; unmatched bases: 4. The CDR3 is made up of 15 amino acids. This CDR3 reads CASSQTSGGGNEQFF. In nucleotides, the CDR3 is TGTGCCAGCAGCCAGACTAGCGGGGGGGGCAATGAGCAGTTCTTC.

This clone has just one count. V and J are TRBV2 and TRBJ1-5; D perhaps matches TRBD1 (5 bases). V lost 6 bases and J 3 bases, leaving 12 bases between the germline ends. Germline loops: CDR1 SNHLY, CDR2 FYNNEI. CDR3 length equals 14 residues. The CDR3 nucleotides are TGTGCCAGCAGGCGGGACGGTAACAATCAGCCCCAGCATTTT. It codes for CASRRDGNNQPQHF.

The J gene is TRBJ1-2, the V gene TRBV29-1; TRBD1 agrees at 9 bases. V gave up 7 bases and J gave up 5 bases; unmatched junction bases: 8. CDR1 and CDR2 from the germline V gene are SQVTM and ANQGSEA. This CDR3 comprises 13 residues. The CDR3 DNA follows: TGCAGCGCCACCCCCGGGACAGGGTATGGCTACACCTTC. It codes for CSATPGTGYGYTF.

The gene calls are TRBV5-1 and TRBJ2-3, with 7 bases matching TRBD2. V gave up 3 bases and J gave up 5 bases; unmatched junction bases: 6. The CDR3 is 14 amino acids. Germline lookup yields CDR1 SGHRS and CDR2 YFSETQ. The CDR3: CASSSGGLGDTQYF. CDR3 in DNA: TGCGCCAGCAGCTCGGGAGGTTTGGGAGATACGCAGTATTTT.

The chain employs TRBV6-6 and TRBJ1-1, with D unclear. Germline V CDR1 and CDR2: MNHNY, SVGAGI (reference sequence). The CDR3 is made up of 13 amino acids. Trimming removed 2 bases from V and 6 bases from J, with 10 bases in between. CDR3 amino acids: CASSYGFSAEAFF. The CDR3 DNA follows: TGTGCCAGCAGTTACGGGTTTAGCGCTGAAGCTTTCTTT.

This sequence joins TRBV18 and TRBJ1-2, with unresolved D. This CDR3 has 13 residues. Germline V lookup: CDR1 KGHSH, CDR2 LQKENI. The ends were cut back, 3 bases at V and 2 bases at J, with 7 bases in the middle. CDR3 DNA sequence: TGTGCCAGCTCACCTGGCTTGAACTATGGCTACACCTTC. Translation: CASSPGLNYGYTF. The entire variable domain, with the rest obtained from reference TRBV18 and TRBJ1-2, is as follows: NAGVMQNPRHLVRRRGQEARLRCSPMKGHSHVYWYRQLPEEGLKFMVYLQKENIIDESGMPKERFSAEFPKEGPSILRIQQVVRGDSAAYFCASSPGLNYGYTFGSGTRLTVV.

This CDR3 reads CASSFGQGLQETQYF. The CDR3 bases are TGTGCCAGCAGCTTCGGCCAGGGCCTCCAAGAGACCCAGTACTTC. The rearrangement links TRBV7-9 to TRBJ2-5; D might be TRBD1 (5 bases). V was shortened by 3 bases and J by 1 base, with 12 bases between the two germline ends. The CDR3 totals 15 residues. Germline loops: CDR1 SEHNR, CDR2 FQNEAQ (reference sequence).

The chain couples TRBV7-9 to TRBJ2-7; the match to TRBD1 covers 8 bases. The junction had 11 bases not matched to a gene; V was cut back by 4 bases and J by 3 bases. The CDR3 runs to 16 residues. Germline-derived CDR1 and CDR2 are SEHNR and FQNEAQ (reference sequence). The CDR3 sequence is CASSSSSGTGFYEQYF. The CDR3 DNA reads as TGTGCCAGCAGCTCCTCCTCCGGGACAGGATTCTACGAGCAGTACTTC.

The rearrangement joins TRBV11-2 to TRBJ1-5, with 8 nucleotides matching TRBD1. This CDR3 region has 14 residues. Germline lookup yields CDR1 SGHAT and CDR2 FQNNGV. J lost 9 bases, V lost 3 bases, and 7 bases had no gene match. The CDR3 DNA sequence: TGTGCCAGCAGCTTTCGGCAGGGGGCATGGCCCCAGCATTTT. As protein: CASSFRQGAWPQHF.

The rearrangement joins TRBV27 to TRBJ1-6, with TRBD1 as a possible D gene (5 bases). Germline loops: CDR1 MNHEY, CDR2 SMNVEV (reference sequence). The CDR3 is made up of 14 amino acids. V lost 6 bases and J lost 10, with 16 bases in between. For the CDR3, the DNA is TGTGCCAGCAGAGAACAGGTGCGAAGGTCACCCCTCCACTTT. Translation: CASREQVRRSPLHF.

The V gene is TRBV11-3, the J gene TRBJ1-3; D unresolved. Trimming cost V 2 bases and J 4 bases, with 15 bases left between them. CDR1 SGHNT and CDR2 YENEEA come from the germline V gene. The CDR3 has 16 residues. DNA for the CDR3: TGTGCCAGCAGCTTACCGCCGGGGAGGATCGGAAACACCATATATTTT. The encoded protein is CASSLPPGRIGNTIYF.

The chain joins TRBV5-4 to TRBJ2-1; D uncertain. CDR3 length equals 13 residues. Germline V gives CDR1 SGHNT, CDR2 YYREEE (reference sequence). With 6 bases removed from V and 6 bases from J, the gap between germline ends came to 13 bases. CDR3 coding DNA: TGTGCCAGCACCGTCGGCCAGGTCAATGAGCAGTTCTTC. It is translated as CASTVGQVNEQFF.

This rearrangement joins TRBV9 to TRBJ2-3, with a tentative D call TRBD2 (6 bases). This CDR3 is 17 amino acids long. Germline V CDR1 and CDR2: SGDLS, YYNGEE. The V end lost 3 bases, the J end lost 0 bases, and 17 bases lay between the germline ends. CDR3 protein: CASSARPSDSSTDTQYF. The CDR3 DNA is TGTGCCAGCAGCGCCCGTCCTAGCGACTCTAGCACAGATACGCAGTATTTT.

The chain is built from TRBV4-2 and TRBJ1-4; no firm D call. V was clipped by 6 bases and J by 0 bases, with 14 bases between them. Germline CDR1 is LGHNA and CDR2 is YNFKEQ. This CDR3 has 16 amino acids. Written as DNA, the CDR3 is TGTGCCAGCAGGAGGGCGGACGGCCCAACTAATGAAAAACTGTTTTTT. As protein: CASRRADGPTNEKLFF.

The V and J genes are TRBV28 and TRBJ1-2; D gene ambiguous. Germline assignment: CDR1 MDHEN and CDR2 SYDVKM. The length of the CDR3 is 12 residues. V gave up 10 bases and J gave up 2 bases, with 11 bases separating them. In DNA form, the CDR3 reads TGTGCCACCGGAGCGGGGAACTATGGCTACACCTTC. As protein: CATGAGNYGYTF.

The chain is built from TRBV7-2 and TRBJ1-2; D not resolved. The CDR3 contains 13 residues. Germline-derived CDR1 and CDR2 are SGHTA and FQGNSA. V shed 3 bases and J shed 3 bases, with 8 bases lying between them. CDR3 protein: CASSLSQDYGYTF. The DNA for the CDR3 is TGTGCCAGCAGCTTGAGCCAGGACTATGGCTACACCTTC.

This sequence joins TRBV5-4 and TRBJ1-1; D gene uncertain. The CDR3 has 13 residues. Germline assignment: CDR1 SGHNT and CDR2 YYREEE (reference sequence). The V gene lost 2 bases and the J gene lost 3 bases, with 8 bases spanning the gap. As DNA, the CDR3 is TGTGCCAGCAGCTTCTCAGTGGACACTGAAGCTTTCTTT. It specifies CASSFSVDTEAFF.

This chain uses TRBV29-1 with TRBJ1-1, with D possibly matching TRBD1 (5 bases). The CDR3 covers 12 residues. In germline, CDR1 is SQVTM, CDR2 ANQGSEA. With 6 bases removed from V and 4 bases from J, the gap between germline ends came to 12 bases. The CDR3 bases are TGCAGCGTCCCGGGGAGGGGCACTGAAGCTTTCTTT. It translates to CSVPGRGTEAFF.

V and J are TRBV30 and TRBJ2-5; no clear D gene. The CDR3 runs 12 residues. Trimming cost V 2 bases and J 7 bases, with 11 bases left between them. The germline V gene encodes CDR1 GTSNPN and CDR2 SVGIG (reference sequence). CDR3 sequence (DNA): TGTGCCTGGAGTCCGGCGGTCGGGACCCAGTACTTC. It translates to CAWSPAVGTQYF.